The source of this T cell receptor beta chain is a study of T cells expressing NK-cell markers. Across the whole study: Eight donors were sequenced, seven testing HCMV-seropositive and one testing seronegative.

This CDR3 is 13 amino acids long. Germline V gene sequence: CDR1 SGHRS, CDR2 YFSETQ. Reprocessing the 5' RACE reads, TCRdb reports a single entry for every CDR3 protein and omits DNA. Here the sample table reports roughly 420,000 distinct CDR3 sequences. The chain links TRBV5-1 to TRBJ1-2; with no DNA, the TCRdb D assignment of TRBD1 cannot be verified. This clonotype was obtained from a woman between 18 and 75 years old in good health. The sequencing input was blood T cells: a sorted CD56 or NKG2C T cell subset, CD4+ or CD8+ T cells, or bulk PBMC T cells (not recorded which). The CDR3 is CASSLDRDYGYTF.